This TCR beta chain is drawn from a study of blood T cell repertoires in COVID-19. On the study more broadly: Acute-phase and convalescent COVID-19 samples originated in the United States, Italy and Spain. The cDNA or gDNA used as material had been derived from T cells, B-cell-depleted T cells, or PBMCs.

In the authors' methods: Reference gene primers were amplified, and this amplification served to estimate nucleated cell counts. Generated by immunoSEQ multiplex PCR, the TCRdb table keeps only in-frame clones and is missing some. D and trimming come from the DNA, and the V and J calls and clone size come from that table. The sample lists 35,000 to 50,000 clones; roughly 85% were seen once. The CDR3 is 15 amino acids. Germline CDR1 reads SNHLY; CDR2 reads FYNNEI. The J segment lost 9 bases and the V segment lost 0 bases, leaving 4 bases of the junction unmatched. V gene TRBV2 combines with J gene TRBJ2-5; 13 bases are a match to TRBD2. What was sequenced was peripheral blood. The clonotype originates from a man aged 55 to 69 with acute or convalescent COVID-19. This CDR3 reads CASSEANTSGGAQYF. DNA of the CDR3: TGTGCCAGCAGTGAAGCGAATACTAGCGGGGGGGCCCAGTACTTC.